This T cell receptor (beta chain) was documented in a study of blood T cells in healthy people across ages. Overall study results and limits: The unsorted PBMCs prevented any conclusive comparison of naive versus antigen-experienced cells. Compared with aged donors, long-lived donors showed fewer expanded clones, suggesting selection. Estimates based on one million T cells were treated as lower bounds.

CDR1 and CDR2 (germline): DFQATT, SNEGSKA (reference sequence). V was clipped by 5 bases and J by 5 bases, with 26 bases between them. This CDR3 spans 17 amino acids. Total RNA extracted from each sample amounted to at least 6 micrograms. The use of a sample-barcoded 5' primer and a J-beta primer mix characterized a second PCR of roughly 6 to 11 cycles. Via MiXCR, TCRdb re-called the 5' RACE reads, giving one row per CDR3 protein. The sample comprises 710,000 or so distinct CDR3 sequences, 20% to 25% of which are singletons, and roughly a fifth rests with the top ten. Turning to this clonotype: The antigen is undetermined.

Material: blood. The TCR was taken from a man in his 70s in good health. The chain is built from TRBV20-1 and TRBJ2-3; D is possibly TRBD2 (6 bases). The CDR3 bases are TGCAGTGCTGCCGGCGGCGGGACCTACGCCTTTGGAGATACGCAGTATTTT. Translation gives CSAAGGGTYAFGDTQYF.